Following are 23 T cell receptor beta chains from one sample sequenced in a study of monozygotic twins with cystic fibrosis. Data came from immunoSEQ multiplex PCR; TCRdb stores just in-frame clones and leaves some out. The sample carries 9,000 or so clones, over 98% recorded once. Sequenced: blood. Receptors originate from a girl aged 2 to 10 with cystic fibrosis.

The J gene is TRBJ2-7, the V gene TRBV2; 8 bases are shared with TRBD2. Germline loops: CDR1 SNHLY, CDR2 FYNNEI. The CDR3 is 12 amino acids. Trimming took 11 bases from V and 1 from J; bases not matched to a gene: 4. CDR3 nucleotide sequence: TGTGCCGGGGGCGGGAGGTCCTACGAGCAGTACTTC. This encodes CAGGGRSYEQYF.

V and J are TRBV19 and TRBJ2-7; TRBD1 agrees at 11 bases. The CDR3 totals 15 residues. Per the germline V gene, CDR1 is LNHDA and CDR2 is SQIVND (reference sequence). V was clipped by 5 bases and J by 4 bases; unmatched bases: 7. The CDR3 DNA follows: TGTGCCAGTAGTGTACCGGGACAGGGGGTATACGAGCAGTACTTC. This translates into CASSVPGQGVYEQYF.

This clone was observed once. V usage is TRBV27 and J usage is TRBJ2-5, with TRBD2 identical over 12 bases. V was clipped by 4 bases and J by 3 bases; unmatched bases: 6. The CDR3 contains 16 residues. Germline CDR1 is MNHEY and CDR2 is SMNVEV (reference sequence). CDR3: CASSSLRTSGKETQYF. The CDR3 nucleotides are TGTGCCAGCAGTTCGCTTCGGACTAGCGGGAAAGAGACCCAGTACTTC.

The rearrangement uses TRBV7-9 and TRBJ2-5; the D is unclear. The CDR3 runs to 13 residues. Looked up from germline, CDR1 is SEHNR and CDR2 is FQNEAQ (reference sequence). Trimming removed 8 bases from V and 0 bases from J, with 10 bases in between. The CDR3 is CASWGVYQETQYF. The DNA for the CDR3 is TGTGCCAGCTGGGGTGTGTACCAAGAGACCCAGTACTTC.

The rearrangement uses TRBV19 and TRBJ1-2, with 8 nucleotides matching TRBD1. J was trimmed by 8 bases and V by 4 bases; bases with no gene match: 15. This CDR3 is 16 amino acids long. Looked up from germline, CDR1 is LNHDA and CDR2 is SQIVND (reference sequence). In DNA form, the CDR3 reads TGTGCCAGTAGTACCCCCGGACAGGGCGAGGAAGGCGGCTACACCTTC. It yields the protein CASSTPGQGEEGGYTF.

This chain uses TRBV6-1 with TRBJ2-6, with D maybe TRBD2 (5 bases). This CDR3 is built from 14 residues. Per the germline V gene, CDR1 is MNHNS and CDR2 is SASEGT. Trimming shortened V by 6 bases and J by 10 bases, and 16 bases separated the two germline ends. Here the CDR3 DNA reads TGTGCCAGCAGCCTATCGTCGAGGGTGAACGTCCTGACTTTC. Its translation is CASSLSSRVNVLTF.

The chain couples TRBV7-9 to TRBJ1-1; tentatively, D is TRBD1 (5 bases). The CDR3 has 15 amino acids. Deletions cut 4 bases from V and 3 bases from J, with 15 bases between. The V gene's germline CDR1 is SEHNR and CDR2 FQNEAQ (reference sequence). Here the CDR3 reads CASSSSRQLHTEAFF. The CDR3 DNA reads as TGTGCCAGCAGCTCCTCTAGACAGCTACACACTGAAGCTTTCTTT.

The chain combines TRBV10-3 with TRBJ2-7, with D perhaps TRBD1 (6 bases). The CDR3 loop spans 14 amino acids. Trimming shortened V by 3 bases and J by 5 bases, and 14 bases separated the two germline ends. Germline CDR1 ENHRY, CDR2 SYGVKD. In DNA, the CDR3 is TGTGCCATCAGTGATAGGGCAGGGGAAGACGAGCAGTACTTC. Translation gives CAISDRAGEDEQYF.

The chain couples TRBV6-1 to TRBJ2-5, with 15 positions matching TRBD2. V was clipped by 3 bases and J by 5 bases; unmatched bases: 7. This CDR3 is 17 amino acids long. Per the germline V gene, CDR1 is MNHNS and CDR2 is SASEGT. CDR3 loop: CASSDGGLAGGRETQYF. In nucleotides, the CDR3 is TGTGCCAGCAGTGATGGTGGACTAGCGGGAGGGCGGGAGACCCAGTACTTC.

In nucleotides, the CDR3 is TGTGCCAGCAGGTTAGGCGGCAGGGTTAGCTACACCTTC. It is translated as CASRLGGRVSYTF. V is TRBV2 and J is TRBJ1-2, with D possibly TRBD1 on 5 matching bases. Germline V gives CDR1 SNHLY, CDR2 FYNNEI. The V end was cut by 6 bases, the J end by 9 bases, with 17 bases between. The CDR3 loop spans 13 amino acids.

The chain combines TRBV5-6 with TRBJ2-2; 10 bases match TRBD1. Germline values: CDR1 SGHDT, CDR2 YYEEEE. The CDR3 has 16 amino acids. The V gene end was trimmed by 4 bases and the J gene end by 6 bases; junction bases not matched to a gene: 9. The chain's CDR3 is CASSPAGTGESGELFF. CDR3 coding DNA: TGTGCCAGCAGCCCGGCCGGGACAGGGGAATCCGGGGAGCTGTTTTTT.

V usage is TRBV2 and J usage is TRBJ1-5; D might be TRBD1 (6 bases). The germline gives CDR1 SNHLY, CDR2 FYNNEI. This CDR3 contains 14 residues. Trimming stripped 7 bases from V and 6 bases from J, with 16 bases between. DNA for the CDR3: TGTGCCAGCAATCTTTGGACAGAGGGTCAGCCCCAGCATTTT. It translates to CASNLWTEGQPQHF. The entire variable domain, with the rest obtained from reference TRBV2 and TRBJ1-5, is as follows: EPEVTQTPSHQVTQMGQEVILRCVPISNHLYFYWYRQILGQKVEFLVSFYNNEISEKSEIFDDQFSVERPDGSNFTLKIRSTKLEDSAMYFCASNLWTEGQPQHFGDGTRLSIL.

This clone was seen just once. The V and J genes are TRBV5-1 and TRBJ2-3; 8 bases map to TRBD1. Unmatched junction bases numbered 2, after V lost 1 base and J lost 1 base. Germline V gene data show CDR1 as SGHRS and CDR2 as YFSETQ. The CDR3 consists of 15 residues. The CDR3 loop is CASSLWGQGTDTQYF. In DNA form, the CDR3 reads TGCGCCAGCAGCTTGTGGGGACAGGGCACAGATACGCAGTATTTT.

CDR3 sequence (DNA): TGTGCCAGCAGCTTAGTTCGACTGGGGCGCACAGATACGCAGTATTTT. This codes for CASSLVRLGRTDTQYF. The chain has TRBV7-8 and TRBJ2-3; D might be TRBD1 (5 bases). Trimming stripped 1 base from V and 1 base from J, with 12 bases between. Germline CDR1 and CDR2: SGHVS and FQNEAQ. This CDR3 contains 16 residues.

The chain has TRBV4-2 and TRBJ2-2; the D gene is possibly TRBD1 (5 bases). This CDR3 region has 16 residues. Germline V CDR1 and CDR2: LGHNA, YNFKEQ. The germline V and J ends were trimmed by 3 bases and 5 bases, with 16 bases remaining between them. In nucleotides, the CDR3 is TGTGCCAGCAGCCATGTGACGACAGAACTTACCGGGGAGCTGTTTTTT. Protein: CASSHVTTELTGELFF.

The J gene is TRBJ1-2, the V gene TRBV5-1, with 7 positions matching TRBD1. J gave up 6 bases and V 0 bases, and 11 bases lay outside the gene matches. CDR3 length: 16 residues. In germline, CDR1 is SGHRS, CDR2 YFSETQ. The CDR3 loop reads CASSLEELTGFNGYTF. CDR3 DNA: TGCGCCAGCAGCTTGGAAGAATTGACAGGGTTTAATGGCTACACCTTC.

V gene TRBV30 combines with J gene TRBJ2-7; D is unresolved. CDR1 is GTSNPN, CDR2 SVGIG, per germline (reference sequence). The CDR3 has 14 amino acids. The ends were cut back, 0 bases at V and 2 bases at J, with 11 bases in the middle. CDR3 sequence (DNA): TGTGCCTGGAGTGTCGGCCGACGGGCCTACGAGCAGTACTTC. It specifies CAWSVGRRAYEQYF.

This chain uses TRBV19 with TRBJ1-1, with D possibly matching TRBD1 (5 bases). The CDR3 extends over 17 amino acids. Germline CDR1 and CDR2: LNHDA and SQIVND (reference sequence). V was clipped by 5 bases and J by 4 bases, with 23 bases between them. The chain's CDR3 is CASSPALYQGSVTEAFF. Here the CDR3 DNA reads TGTGCCAGTAGTCCCGCCCTCTACCAGGGCTCTGTCACTGAAGCTTTCTTT.

J is TRBJ2-3 and V is TRBV2; 12 bases fit TRBD2. This CDR3 is built from 14 residues. V trimming: 7 bases; J trimming: 4 bases; junction bases outside the gene matches: 3. CDR1 and CDR2 (germline): SNHLY, FYNNEI. DNA of the CDR3: TGTGCCAGCAATCTAGCGGGAGGGCCAGATACGCAGTATTTT. It encodes CASNLAGGPDTQYF.

This clone was recorded once. The rearrangement joins TRBV19 to TRBJ1-1; D is possibly TRBD1 (6 bases). The CDR3 covers 14 residues. Trimming stripped 6 bases from V and 4 bases from J, with 15 bases between. CDR1 and CDR2 (germline): LNHDA, SQIVND (reference sequence). CDR3 loop: CASSRGGSRTEAFF. DNA of the CDR3: TGTGCCAGTAGCCGAGGGGGATCCCGCACTGAAGCTTTCTTT.

The V call is TRBV27, the J call TRBJ2-7, with 7 bases fitting TRBD1. V was clipped by 6 bases and J by 2 bases; unmatched bases: 4. Germline values: CDR1 MNHEY, CDR2 SMNVEV (reference sequence). This CDR3 region has 13 residues. The CDR3 loop reads CASSPGQTYEQYF. In DNA, the CDR3 is TGTGCCAGCAGCCCGGGACAGACCTACGAGCAGTACTTC.

The rearrangement links TRBV28 to TRBJ1-1; no clear D gene. The CDR3 spans 13 residues. With 4 bases removed from V and 4 bases from J, the gap between germline ends came to 10 bases. CDR1 MDHEN and CDR2 SYDVKM come from the germline V gene. CDR3 sequence: CASSSPGGTEAFF. The CDR3 nucleotides read TGTGCCAGCAGTTCCCCTGGTGGCACTGAAGCTTTCTTT.

V gene TRBV7-6 combines with J gene TRBJ2-1; 13 bases fit TRBD2. This CDR3 is 17 amino acids long. V shed 1 base, J shed 7 bases, and the junction held 7 bases outside the gene matches. Germline CDR1 reads SGHVS; CDR2 reads FNYEAQ. The CDR3 DNA sequence: TGTGCCAGCAGCTTAGAAGGACTAGCGGGAGAGTTTAATGAGCAGTTCTTC. It translates to CASSLEGLAGEFNEQFF.